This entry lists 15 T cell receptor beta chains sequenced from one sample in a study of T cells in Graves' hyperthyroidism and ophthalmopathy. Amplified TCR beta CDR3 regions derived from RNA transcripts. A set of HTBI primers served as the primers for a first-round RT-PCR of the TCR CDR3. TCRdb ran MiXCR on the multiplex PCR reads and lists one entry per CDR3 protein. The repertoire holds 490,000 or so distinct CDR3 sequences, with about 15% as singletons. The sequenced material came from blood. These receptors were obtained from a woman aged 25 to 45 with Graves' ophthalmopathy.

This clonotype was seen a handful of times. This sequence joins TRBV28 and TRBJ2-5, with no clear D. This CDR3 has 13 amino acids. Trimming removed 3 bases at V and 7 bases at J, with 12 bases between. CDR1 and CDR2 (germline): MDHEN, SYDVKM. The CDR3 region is CASSFQSGWTQYF. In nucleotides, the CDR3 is TGTGCCAGCAGTTTTCAGTCGGGTTGGACCCAGTACTTC.

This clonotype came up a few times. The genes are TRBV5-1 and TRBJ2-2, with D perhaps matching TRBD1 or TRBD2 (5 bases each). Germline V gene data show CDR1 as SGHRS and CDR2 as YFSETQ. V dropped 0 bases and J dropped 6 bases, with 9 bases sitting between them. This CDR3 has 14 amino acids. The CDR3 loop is CASSLAGAPGELFF. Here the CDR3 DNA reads TGCGCCAGCAGCTTGGCCGGGGCCCCCGGGGAGCTGTTTTTT. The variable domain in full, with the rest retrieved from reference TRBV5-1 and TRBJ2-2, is KAGVTQTPRYLIKTRGQQVTLSCSPISGHRSVSWYQQTPGQGLQFLFEYFSETQRNKGNFPGRFSGRQFSNSRSEMNVSTLELGDSALYLCASSLAGAPGELFFGEGSRLTVL.

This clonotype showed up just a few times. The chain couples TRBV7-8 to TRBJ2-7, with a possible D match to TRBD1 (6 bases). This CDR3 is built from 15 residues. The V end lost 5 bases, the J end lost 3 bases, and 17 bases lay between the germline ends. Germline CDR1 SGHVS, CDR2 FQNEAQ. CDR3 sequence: CASSRRGQGLYEQYF. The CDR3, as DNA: TGTGCCAGCAGCCGACGCGGGCAGGGGCTCTACGAGCAGTACTTC.

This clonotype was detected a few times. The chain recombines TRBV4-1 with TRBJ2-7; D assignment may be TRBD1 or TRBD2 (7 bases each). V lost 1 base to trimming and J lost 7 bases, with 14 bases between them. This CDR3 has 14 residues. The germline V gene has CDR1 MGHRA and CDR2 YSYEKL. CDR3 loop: CASSQVQGGWEQYF. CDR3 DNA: TGCGCCAGCAGCCAAGTCCAGGGGGGGTGGGAGCAGTACTTC.

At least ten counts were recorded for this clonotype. Written as DNA, the CDR3 is TGTGCCAGCTCACCAAAGGGCGGTGGGGCCAACGTCCTGACTTTC. It codes for CASSPKGGGANVLTF. This chain uses TRBV18 with TRBJ2-6; D is undetermined. Deletions cut 2 bases from V and 3 bases from J, with 8 bases between. Germline CDR1 KGHSH, CDR2 LQKENI. The CDR3 sequence is 15 residues long. The variable domain in full, completed from reference TRBV18 and TRBJ2-6, reads NAGVMQNPRHLVRRRGQEARLRCSPMKGHSHVYWYRQLPEEGLKFMVYLQKENIIDESGMPKERFSAEFPKEGPSILRIQQVVRGDSAAYFCASSPKGGGANVLTFGAGSRLTVL.

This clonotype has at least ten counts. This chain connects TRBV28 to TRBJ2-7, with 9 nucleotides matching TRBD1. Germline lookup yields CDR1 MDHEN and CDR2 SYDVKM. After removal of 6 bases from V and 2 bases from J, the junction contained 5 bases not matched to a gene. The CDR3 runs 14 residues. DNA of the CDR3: TGTGCCAGCAGCCGGGACAGGGACCCCTACGAGCAGTACTTC. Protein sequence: CASSRDRDPYEQYF.

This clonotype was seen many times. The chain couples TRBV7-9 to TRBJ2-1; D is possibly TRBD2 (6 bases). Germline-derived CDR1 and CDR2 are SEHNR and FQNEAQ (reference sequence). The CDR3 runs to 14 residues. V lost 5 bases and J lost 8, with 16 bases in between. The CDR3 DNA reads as TGTGCCAGCAGCCAAGCCCGGGACTCCCATGAGCAGTTCTTC. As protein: CASSQARDSHEQFF.

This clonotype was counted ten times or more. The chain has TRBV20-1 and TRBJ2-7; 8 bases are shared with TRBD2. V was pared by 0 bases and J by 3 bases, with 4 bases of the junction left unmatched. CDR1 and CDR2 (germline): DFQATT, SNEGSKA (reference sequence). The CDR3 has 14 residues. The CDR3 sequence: CSARDPSGSYEQYF. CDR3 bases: TGCAGTGCTAGAGATCCGAGCGGGAGCTACGAGCAGTACTTC.

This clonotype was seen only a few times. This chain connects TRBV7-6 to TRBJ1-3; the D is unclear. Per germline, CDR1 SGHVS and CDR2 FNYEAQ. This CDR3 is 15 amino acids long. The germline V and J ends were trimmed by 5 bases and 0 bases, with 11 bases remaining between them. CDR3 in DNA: TGTGCCAGCAGCCAAGTGCCCCTCTCTGGAAACACCATATATTTT. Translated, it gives CASSQVPLSGNTIYF.

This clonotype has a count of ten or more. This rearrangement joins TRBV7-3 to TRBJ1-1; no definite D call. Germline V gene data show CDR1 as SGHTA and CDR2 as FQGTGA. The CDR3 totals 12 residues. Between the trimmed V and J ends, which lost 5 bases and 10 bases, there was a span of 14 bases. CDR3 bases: TGTGCCAGCAGCCCCAGTGGTGGTTTAGCTTTCTTT. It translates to CASSPSGGLAFF.

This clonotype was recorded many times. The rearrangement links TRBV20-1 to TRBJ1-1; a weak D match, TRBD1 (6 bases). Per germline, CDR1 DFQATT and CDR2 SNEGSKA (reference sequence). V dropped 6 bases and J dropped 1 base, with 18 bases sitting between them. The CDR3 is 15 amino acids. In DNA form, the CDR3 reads TGCAGTGCGCCCGGCCGGGACAACAAGAACACTGAAGCTTTCTTT. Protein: CSAPGRDNKNTEAFF.

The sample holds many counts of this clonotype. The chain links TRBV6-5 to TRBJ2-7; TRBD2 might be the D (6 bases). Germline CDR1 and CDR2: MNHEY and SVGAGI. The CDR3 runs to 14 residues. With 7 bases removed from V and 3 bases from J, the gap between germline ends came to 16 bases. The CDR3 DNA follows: TGTGCCAGCAAGGCTGGTTTAGCGGACTACGAGCAGTACTTC. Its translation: CASKAGLADYEQYF.

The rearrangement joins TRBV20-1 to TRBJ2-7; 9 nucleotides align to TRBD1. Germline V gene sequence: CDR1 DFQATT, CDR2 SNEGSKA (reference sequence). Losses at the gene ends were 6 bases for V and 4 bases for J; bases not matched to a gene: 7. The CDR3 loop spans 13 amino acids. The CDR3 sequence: CSARDRDGYEQYF. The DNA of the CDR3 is TGCAGTGCAAGGGACAGGGACGGATACGAGCAGTACTTC.

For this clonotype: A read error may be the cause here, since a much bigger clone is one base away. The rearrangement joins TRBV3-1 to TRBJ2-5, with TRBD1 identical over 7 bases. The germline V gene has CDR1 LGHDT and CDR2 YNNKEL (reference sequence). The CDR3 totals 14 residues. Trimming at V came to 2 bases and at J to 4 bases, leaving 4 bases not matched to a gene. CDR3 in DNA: TGTGCCAGCAGCCAATTGGGACAGCGAGAGACCCAGTACTTC. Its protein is CASSQLGQRETQYF.

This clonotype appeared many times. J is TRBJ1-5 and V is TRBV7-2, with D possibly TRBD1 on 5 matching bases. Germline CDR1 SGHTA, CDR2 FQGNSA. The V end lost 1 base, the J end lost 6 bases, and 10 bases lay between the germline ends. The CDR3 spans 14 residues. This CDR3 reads CASSLEGHGQPQHF. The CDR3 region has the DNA TGTGCCAGCAGCTTAGAGGGGCATGGTCAGCCCCAGCATTTT.